This T cell receptor (beta chain) originates from a study of shared clonotypes between healthy human individuals. Terminally differentiated effector memory CD45RA+ cells were left out of the naive CD8 fraction, which was CD45RO-negative and positively selected for CCR7. All the donors were Caucasian adults who lived in Nashville, Tennessee. There are 14 residues in the CDR3. Germline lookup yields CDR1 MDHEN and CDR2 SYDVKM. With 7 bases removed from V and 2 bases from J, the gap between germline ends came to 15 bases. Clones were sequenced by immunoSEQ multiplex PCR, and TCRdb holds only the in-frame ones, with some missing. The sample carries about 2,200,000 clones, about 92% recorded once.

This rearrangement joins TRBV28 to TRBJ2-7; perhaps TRBD2 as D (5 bases). Sequencing input: naive CD8+ T cells from PBMCs. This TCR was recovered from a man younger than 35 in good health. Some clones in this sample may be carry-over from other donors' samples. The CDR3 DNA reads TGTGCCAGCACCCCCCCAGGACTCACCTACGAGCAGTACTTC. Its protein is CASTPPGLTYEQYF. Drawing the rest from reference TRBV28 and TRBJ2-7, the complete variable domain is DVKVTQSSRYLVKRTGEKVFLECVQDMDHENMFWYRQDPGLGLRLIYFSYDVKMKEKGDIPEGYSVSREKKERFSLILESASTNQTSMYLCASTPPGLTYEQYFGPGTRLTVT.